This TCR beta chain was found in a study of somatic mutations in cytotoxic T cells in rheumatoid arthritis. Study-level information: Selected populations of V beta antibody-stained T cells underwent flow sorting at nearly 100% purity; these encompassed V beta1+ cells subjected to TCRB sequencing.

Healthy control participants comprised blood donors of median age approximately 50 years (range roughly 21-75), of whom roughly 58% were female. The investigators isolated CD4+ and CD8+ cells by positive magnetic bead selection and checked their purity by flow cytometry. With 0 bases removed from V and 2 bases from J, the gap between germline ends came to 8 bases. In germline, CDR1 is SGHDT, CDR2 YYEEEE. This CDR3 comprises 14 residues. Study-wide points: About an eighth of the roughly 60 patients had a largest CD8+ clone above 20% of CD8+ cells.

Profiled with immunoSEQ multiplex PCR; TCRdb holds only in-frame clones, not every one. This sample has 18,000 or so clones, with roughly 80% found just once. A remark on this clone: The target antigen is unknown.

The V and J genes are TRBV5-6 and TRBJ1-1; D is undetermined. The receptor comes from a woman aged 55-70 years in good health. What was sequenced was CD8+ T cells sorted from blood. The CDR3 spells CASSLGRRNTEAFF. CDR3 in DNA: TGTGCCAGCAGCTTGGGACGGCGAAACACTGAAGCTTTCTTT.